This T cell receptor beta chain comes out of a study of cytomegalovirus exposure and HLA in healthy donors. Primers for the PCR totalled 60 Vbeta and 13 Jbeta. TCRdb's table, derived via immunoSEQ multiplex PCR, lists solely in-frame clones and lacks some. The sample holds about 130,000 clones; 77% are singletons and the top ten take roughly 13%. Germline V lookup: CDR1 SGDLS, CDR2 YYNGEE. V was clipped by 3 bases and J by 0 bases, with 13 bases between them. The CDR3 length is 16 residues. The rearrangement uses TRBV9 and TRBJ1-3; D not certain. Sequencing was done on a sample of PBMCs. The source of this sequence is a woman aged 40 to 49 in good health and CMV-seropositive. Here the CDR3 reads CASSGTDGSSGNTIYF. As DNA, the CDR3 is TGTGCCAGCAGCGGGACGGACGGGAGCTCTGGAAACACCATATATTTT.